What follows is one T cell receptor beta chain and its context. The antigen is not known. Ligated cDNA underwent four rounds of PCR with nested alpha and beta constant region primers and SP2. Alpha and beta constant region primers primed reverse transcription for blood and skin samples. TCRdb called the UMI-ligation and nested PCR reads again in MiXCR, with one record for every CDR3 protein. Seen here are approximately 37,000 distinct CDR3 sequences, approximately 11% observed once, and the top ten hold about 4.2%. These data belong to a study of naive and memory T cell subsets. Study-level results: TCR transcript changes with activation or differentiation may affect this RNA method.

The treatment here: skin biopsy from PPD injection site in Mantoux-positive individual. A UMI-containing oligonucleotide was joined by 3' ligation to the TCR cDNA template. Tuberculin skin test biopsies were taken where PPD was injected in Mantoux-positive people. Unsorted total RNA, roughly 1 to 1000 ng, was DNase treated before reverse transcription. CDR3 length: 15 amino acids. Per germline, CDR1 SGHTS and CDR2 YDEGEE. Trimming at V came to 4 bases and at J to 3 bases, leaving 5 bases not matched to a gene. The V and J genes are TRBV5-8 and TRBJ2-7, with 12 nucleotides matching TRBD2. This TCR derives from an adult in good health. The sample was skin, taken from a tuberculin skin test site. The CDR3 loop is CASSGTSGRYYEQYF. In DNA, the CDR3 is TGTGCCAGCAGCGGAACTAGCGGGAGGTACTACGAGCAGTACTTC.